This TCR beta chain was captured by sequencing in a study of control samples from healthy donors and cancer patients (dated by TCRdb to 2020 to 2022). Worth noting for this clone: Which antigen it targets is not known. Within one base of it there is no much larger clone, and no base qualities were kept.

The library was obtained by the immunoSEQ multiplex PCR assay. TCRdb re-hosts the immuneACCESS table, in-frame sequences only. Its copies lack some clones; in the studies checked, an unresolved V gene accounts for under half of them, and the cause for the rest is not known. For this sample there are under 200,000 clones; around 95% appear just once. The biggest ten clones account for about 8.5% of the sample. The CDR3 holds 20 amino acids from the cysteine to the phenylalanine. Only the CDR3 portion is preserved as DNA: 60 bases, with reading frame beginning at the first base. CDR1 and CDR2, looked up from the germline V gene, are MGHRA and YSYEKL. Compared with germline, V lacks 1 base and J lacks 5 bases; bases without a gene match: 14.

The sequence joins TRBV4-1 to TRBJ2-5; 15 central nucleotides agree with TRBD2. This clonotype was sampled from a woman aged 40 to 55 in good health. Sequencing input: blood. The CDR3 is CASSQGGSGTSGGSLETQYF. The DNA reads TGCGCCAGCAGCCAAGGGGGAAGCGGGACTAGCGGGGGGTCATTGGAGACCCAGTACTTC.